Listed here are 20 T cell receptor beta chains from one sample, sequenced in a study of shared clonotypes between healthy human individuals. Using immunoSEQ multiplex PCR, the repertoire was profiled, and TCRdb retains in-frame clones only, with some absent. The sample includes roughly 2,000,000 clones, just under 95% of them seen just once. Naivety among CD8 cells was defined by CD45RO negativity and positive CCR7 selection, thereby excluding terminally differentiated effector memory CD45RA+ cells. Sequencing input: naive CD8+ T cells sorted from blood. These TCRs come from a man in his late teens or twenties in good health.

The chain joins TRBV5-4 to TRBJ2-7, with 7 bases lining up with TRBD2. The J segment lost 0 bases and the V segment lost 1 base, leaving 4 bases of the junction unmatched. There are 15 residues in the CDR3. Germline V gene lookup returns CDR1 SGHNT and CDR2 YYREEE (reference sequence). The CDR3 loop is CASSLMAGDSYEQYF. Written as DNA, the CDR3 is TGTGCCAGCAGCTTGATGGCGGGAGACTCCTACGAGCAGTACTTC.

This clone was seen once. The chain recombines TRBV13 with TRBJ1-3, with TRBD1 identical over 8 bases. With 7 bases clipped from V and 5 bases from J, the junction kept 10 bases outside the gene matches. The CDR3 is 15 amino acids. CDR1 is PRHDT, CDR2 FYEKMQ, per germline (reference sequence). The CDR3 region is CASNERTGLRNTIYF. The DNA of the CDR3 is TGTGCCAGCAACGAGCGGACAGGGTTGAGAAACACCATATATTTT.

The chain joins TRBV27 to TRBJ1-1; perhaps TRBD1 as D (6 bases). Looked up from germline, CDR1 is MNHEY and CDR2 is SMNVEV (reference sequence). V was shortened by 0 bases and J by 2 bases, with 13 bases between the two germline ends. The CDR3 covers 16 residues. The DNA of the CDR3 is TGTGCCAGCAGTTTATCCCCCGGGACATTAAACACTGAAGCTTTCTTT. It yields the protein CASSLSPGTLNTEAFF.

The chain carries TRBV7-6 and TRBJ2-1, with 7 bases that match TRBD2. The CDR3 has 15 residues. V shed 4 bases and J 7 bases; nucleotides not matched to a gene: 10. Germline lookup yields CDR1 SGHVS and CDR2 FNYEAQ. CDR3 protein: CASSSREIMGNEQFF. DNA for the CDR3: TGTGCCAGCAGCTCGCGGGAGATCATGGGGAATGAGCAGTTCTTC. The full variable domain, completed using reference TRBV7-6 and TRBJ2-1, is GAGVSQSPRYKVTKRGQDVALRCDPISGHVSLYWYRQALGQGPEFLTYFNYEAQQDKSGLPNDRFSAERPEGSISTLTIQRTEQRDSAMYRCASSSREIMGNEQFFGPGTRLTVL.

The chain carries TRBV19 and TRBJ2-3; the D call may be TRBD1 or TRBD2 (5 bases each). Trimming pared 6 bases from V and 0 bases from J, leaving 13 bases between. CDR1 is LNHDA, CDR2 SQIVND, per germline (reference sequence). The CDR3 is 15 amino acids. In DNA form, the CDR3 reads TGTGCCAGTAGCCCCGAGGGGTTTAGCACAGATACGCAGTATTTT. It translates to CASSPEGFSTDTQYF.

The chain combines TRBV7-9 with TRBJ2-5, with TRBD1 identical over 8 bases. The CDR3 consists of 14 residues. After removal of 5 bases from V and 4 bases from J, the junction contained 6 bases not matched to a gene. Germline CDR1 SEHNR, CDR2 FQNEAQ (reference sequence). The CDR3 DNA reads TGTGCCAGCAGCACCAGACAGGGGACAGAGACCCAGTACTTC. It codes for CASSTRQGTETQYF.

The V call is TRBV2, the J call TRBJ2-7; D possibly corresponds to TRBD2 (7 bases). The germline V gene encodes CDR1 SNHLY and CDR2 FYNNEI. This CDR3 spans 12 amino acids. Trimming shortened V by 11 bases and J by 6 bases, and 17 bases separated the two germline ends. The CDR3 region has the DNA TGTGCCTGGCGAGGGGGGGCTTTCGAGCAGTACTTC. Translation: CAWRGGAFEQYF.

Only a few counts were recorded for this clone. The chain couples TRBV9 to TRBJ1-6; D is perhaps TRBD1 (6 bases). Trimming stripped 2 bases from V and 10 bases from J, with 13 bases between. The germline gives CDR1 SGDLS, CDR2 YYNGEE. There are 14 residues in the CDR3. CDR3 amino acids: CASSVLRGGSPLHF. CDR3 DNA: TGTGCCAGCAGCGTCCTCAGGGGTGGGTCACCCCTCCACTTT. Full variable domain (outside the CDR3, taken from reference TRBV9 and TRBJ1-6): DSGVTQTPKHLITATGQRVTLRCSPRSGDLSVYWYQQSLDQGLQFLIQYYNGEERAKGNILERFSAQQFPDLHSELNLSSLELGDSALYFCASSVLRGGSPLHFGNGTRLTVT.

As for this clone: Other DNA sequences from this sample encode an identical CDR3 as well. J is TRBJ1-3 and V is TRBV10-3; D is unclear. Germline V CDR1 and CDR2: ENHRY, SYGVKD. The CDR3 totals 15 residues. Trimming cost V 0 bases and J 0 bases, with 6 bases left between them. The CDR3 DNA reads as TGTGCCATCAGTGAGTCGACTGGCTCTGGAAACACCATATATTTT. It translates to CAISESTGSGNTIYF.

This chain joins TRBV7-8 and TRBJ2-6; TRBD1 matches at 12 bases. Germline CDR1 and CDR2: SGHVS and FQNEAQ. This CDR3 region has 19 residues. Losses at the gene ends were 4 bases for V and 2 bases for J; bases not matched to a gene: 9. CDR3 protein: CASSSLRDRGRPGANVLTF. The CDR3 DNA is TGTGCCAGCAGCTCCCTCCGGGACAGGGGGCGGCCTGGGGCCAACGTCCTGACTTTC. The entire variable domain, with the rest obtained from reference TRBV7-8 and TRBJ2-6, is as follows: GAGVSQSPRYKVAKRGQDVALRCDPISGHVSLFWYQQALGQGPEFLTYFQNEAQLDKSGLPSDRFFAERPEGSVSTLKIQRTQQEDSAVYLCASSSLRDRGRPGANVLTFGAGSRLTVL.

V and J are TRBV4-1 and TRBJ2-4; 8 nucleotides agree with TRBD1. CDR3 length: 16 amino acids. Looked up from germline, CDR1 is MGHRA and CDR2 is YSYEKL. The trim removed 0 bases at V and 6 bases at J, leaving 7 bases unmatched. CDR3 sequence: CASSQDRQGAGNIQYF. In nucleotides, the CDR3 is TGCGCCAGCAGCCAAGATAGGCAGGGGGCGGGAAACATTCAGTACTTC.

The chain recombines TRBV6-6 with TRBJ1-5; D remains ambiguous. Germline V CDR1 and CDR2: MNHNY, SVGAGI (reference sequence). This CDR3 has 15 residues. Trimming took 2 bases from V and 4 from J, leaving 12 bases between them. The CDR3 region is CASSYAREDNQPQHF. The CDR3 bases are TGTGCCAGCAGTTACGCTCGGGAGGATAATCAGCCCCAGCATTTT.

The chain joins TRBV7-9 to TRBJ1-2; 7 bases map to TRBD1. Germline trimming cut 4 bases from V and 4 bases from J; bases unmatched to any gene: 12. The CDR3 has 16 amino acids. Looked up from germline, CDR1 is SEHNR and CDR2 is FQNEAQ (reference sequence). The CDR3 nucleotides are TGTGCCAGCAGCTCCTCCTCAGACAGGGCCCTCTATGGCTACACCTTC. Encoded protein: CASSSSSDRALYGYTF.

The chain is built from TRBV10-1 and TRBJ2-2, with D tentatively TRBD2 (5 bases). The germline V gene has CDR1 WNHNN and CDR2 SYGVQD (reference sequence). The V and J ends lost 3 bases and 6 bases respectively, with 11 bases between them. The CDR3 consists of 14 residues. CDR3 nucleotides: TGCGCCAGCAGTGACGACGGGATATCCGGGGAGCTGTTTTTT. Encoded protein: CASSDDGISGELFF.

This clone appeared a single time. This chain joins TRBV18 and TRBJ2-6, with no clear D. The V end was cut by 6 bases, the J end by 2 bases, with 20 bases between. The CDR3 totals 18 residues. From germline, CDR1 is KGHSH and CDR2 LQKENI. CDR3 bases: TGTGCCAGCTCCCCCGAAGGATACCATACCCCTGGGGCCAACGTCCTGACTTTC. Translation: CASSPEGYHTPGANVLTF.

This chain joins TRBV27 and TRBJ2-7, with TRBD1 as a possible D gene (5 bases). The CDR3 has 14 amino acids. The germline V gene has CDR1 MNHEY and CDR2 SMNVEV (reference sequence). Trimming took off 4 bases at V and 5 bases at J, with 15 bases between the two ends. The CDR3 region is CASSSAGRVDEQYF. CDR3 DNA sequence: TGTGCCAGCAGTTCGGCAGGGCGAGTTGACGAGCAGTACTTC.

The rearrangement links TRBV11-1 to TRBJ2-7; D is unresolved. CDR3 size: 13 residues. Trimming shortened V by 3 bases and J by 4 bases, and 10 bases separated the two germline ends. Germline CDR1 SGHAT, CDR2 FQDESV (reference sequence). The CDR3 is CASSFAQLYEQYF. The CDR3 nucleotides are TGTGCCAGCAGCTTTGCCCAGCTGTACGAGCAGTACTTC.

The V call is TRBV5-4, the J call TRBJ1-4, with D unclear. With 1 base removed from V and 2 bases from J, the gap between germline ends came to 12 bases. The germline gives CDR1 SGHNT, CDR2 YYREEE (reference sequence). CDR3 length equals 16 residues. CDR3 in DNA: TGTGCCAGCAGCTTGCTATCCGAAGCGACTAATGAAAAACTGTTTTTT. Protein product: CASSLLSEATNEKLFF.

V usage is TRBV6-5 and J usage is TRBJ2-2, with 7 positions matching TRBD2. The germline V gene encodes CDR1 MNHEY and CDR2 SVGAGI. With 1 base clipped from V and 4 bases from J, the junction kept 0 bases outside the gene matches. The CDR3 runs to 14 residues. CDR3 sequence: CASSYWEGTGELFF. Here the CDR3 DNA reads TGTGCCAGCAGTTACTGGGAGGGCACCGGGGAGCTGTTTTTT.

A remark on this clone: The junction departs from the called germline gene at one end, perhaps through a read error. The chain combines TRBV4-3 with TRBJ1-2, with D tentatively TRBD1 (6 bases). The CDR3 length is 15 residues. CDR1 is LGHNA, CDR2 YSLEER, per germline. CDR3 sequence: CASSQDGGPGQQLHF. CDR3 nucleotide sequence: TGCGCCAGCAGCCAAGATGGGGGACCGGGACAACAACTCCACTTC.